These 29 T cell receptor beta chains were sequenced from one sample in a study of tissue T cells after allogeneic stem cell transplantation. Time point denoted: mouse harvest day 14 after allogeneic transplant. The graft held 10^6 splenic CD5+ T cells and 10^7 T-cell-depleted bone marrow cells. Profiling relied on immunoSEQ multiplex PCR, and the TCRdb table lists in-frame clones only, not all of them. The sample has 7,000 to 8,000 clones; 30% to 35% are singletons. Source material: skin. Source of these receptors: a female BALB/c mouse given C57BL/6 T cells with graft-versus-host disease after an allogeneic hematopoietic cell transplant.

For this clone: Gene names and germline match the mouse. The read falls 1 residue short of the CDR3 end, and the missing part is taken from the germline J gene. The chain has TRBV26 and TRBJ2-7, with D possibly being TRBD1 (5 bases). The CDR3 consists of 13 residues. Germline loops: CDR1 KGHPV, CDR2 FQNQEV (reference sequence). The ends were cut back, 3 bases at V and 3 bases at J, with 9 bases in the middle. CDR3 DNA (partial): TGTGCCAGCAGTCTCGCAGGGAGCTATGAACAGTAC. Protein product: CASSLAGSYEQY. The whole CDR3 protein reads CASSLAGSYEQYF.

On this clone itself: Any gene name here is a mouse gene name. The read gets to within 1 residue of the CDR3 end, and the germline J gene fills in the rest. The J gene is TRBJ2-7, the V gene TRBV12-2; TRBD2 might be the D (6 bases). Trimming took off 4 bases at V and 0 bases at J, with 15 bases between the two ends. This CDR3 is built from 15 residues. Germline V gives CDR1 SGHLS, CDR2 HYDKME. CDR3 in amino acids: CASSPLDWSSYEQYF. The part of the CDR3 DNA that was read is TGTGCCAGCTCCCCCCTTGACTGGAGCTCCTATGAACAGTAC.

This clone has more than one count but fewer than ten. Gene names and germline refer to mouse. CDR3 DNA, as far as it was read: TGTGCCAGCAGTCTCAGGGGGCAGGGGGACACCCAGTAC. Amino acid sequence: CASSLRGQGDTQY. The full CDR3 is CASSLRGQGDTQYF. This sequence joins TRBV26 and TRBJ2-5; 8 positions match TRBD1. The sequence runs out 1 residue before the end of the CDR3; the remainder is reconstructed from the germline J gene. The germline V gene encodes CDR1 KGHPV and CDR2 FQNQEV (reference sequence). CDR3 size: 14 residues. V trimming: 3 bases; J trimming: 6 bases; junction bases outside the gene matches: 5.

Points on this clone: Each gene name is a mouse one. The read terminates 1 residue ahead of where the CDR3 ends, so the germline J gene completes it. The gene calls are TRBV15 and TRBJ2-7; 10 bases agree with TRBD2. V trimming: 6 bases; J trimming: 2 bases; junction bases outside the gene matches: 4. The CDR3 covers 14 residues. Germline CDR1 SGHND, CDR2 FRSKSL. The DNA read from the CDR3 is TGTGCCAGCAGATCAGGACTGGGGGCCTATGAACAGTAC. This gives the protein CASRSGLGAYEQY. The whole CDR3 protein is CASRSGLGAYEQYF. The full variable domain, with the rest looked up from reference TRBV15 and TRBJ2-7, is DAGVTQTPRHEVAEKGQTIILKCEPVSGHNDLFWYRQTKIQGLELLSYFRSKSLMEDGGAFKDRFKAEMLNSSFSTLKIQPTEPKDSAVYLCASRSGLGAYEQYFGPGTRLTVL.

A few counts support this clone. The genes are named according to mouse. The read halts 1 residue ahead of the CDR3 end, with the missing end drawn from the germline J gene. V usage is TRBV23 and J usage is TRBJ1-1; the listed D gene, TRBD1, was not tested against the DNA. CDR1 and CDR2 from the germline V gene are KGHTA and FQNQQP. The CDR3 loop spans 13 amino acids. The CDR3 reads CSSSLGQNTEVFF. The sequenced part of the CDR3 DNA is TGCTCCAGCAGTCTCGGACAAAACACAGAAGTCTTC.

The table lists this clone with a few counts. Gene names denote mouse genes. Read data end 1 residue before the CDR3 end; the end is taken from the germline J gene. The rearrangement joins TRBV23 to TRBJ2-7; the table's D call of TRBD2 was not tested on the DNA. The CDR3 is made up of 13 amino acids. CDR1 and CDR2 from the germline V gene are KGHTA and FQNQQP. The CDR3 DNA, read in part, is TGCTCCAGCAGTCAAGGACTTTCCTATGAACAGTAC. It translates to CSSSQGLSYEQY. The CDR3 in its entirety is CSSSQGLSYEQYF.

This clone was recorded a few times. The germline and genes are mouse ones. The read finishes 1 residue shy of the CDR3 end, and the germline J gene is used to complete it. The V gene is TRBV14, the J gene TRBJ1-4, with 7 bases lining up with TRBD1. The CDR3 is 15 residues long. The germline CDR1 and CDR2 sequences are SGHDT and FRDEAV. J lost 2 bases, V lost 0 bases, and 1 base had no gene match. The chain's CDR3 is CASSFWGQSNERLFF. The covered CDR3 bases are TGTGCCAGCAGTTTCTGGGGACAGTCCAACGAAAGATTATTT.

On this clone itself: Genes and germline come from the mouse. Coverage ceases 1 residue before the CDR3 finishes, and the germline J gene fills in the end. V and J are TRBV2 and TRBJ2-7; D gene uncertain. V dropped 1 base and J dropped 2 bases, with 6 bases sitting between them. Germline V lookup: CDR1 LGHNA, CDR2 YSYQKL. The CDR3 contains 13 residues. CDR3 DNA, as far as it was read: TGTGCCAGCAGCCAAGTCACGGCCTATGAACAGTAC. The encoded protein is CASSQVTAYEQY. The whole CDR3 sequence reads CASSQVTAYEQYF.

For this clone: Gene names follow the mouse nomenclature. CDR3 DNA (partial): TGTGCCAGCAGTCCGGGACTGGGGGTGAACTATGCTGAGCAGTTC. It is translated as CASSPGLGVNYAEQF. The whole CDR3 sequence is CASSPGLGVNYAEQFF. The rearrangement joins TRBV19 to TRBJ2-1; 11 bases fit TRBD2. The read falls 1 residue short of the CDR3 end, and the missing part is taken from the germline J gene. V was pared by 4 bases and J by 1 base, with 4 bases of the junction left unmatched. The germline V gene has CDR1 FNHDT and CDR2 SITEND (reference sequence). The length of the CDR3 is 16 residues. Full variable domain (rest looked up from reference TRBV19 and TRBJ2-1): GGIITQTPKFLIGQEGQKLTLKCQQNFNHDTMYWYRQDSGKGLRLIYYSITENDLQKGDLSEGYDASREKKSSFSLTVTSAQKNEMAVFLCASSPGLGVNYAEQFFGPGTRLTVL.

As regards this clone: Gene names and germline refer to mouse. Read sequence stops 1 residue before the CDR3 end, and the germline J gene provides the missing end. This chain uses TRBV12-2 with TRBJ2-1; TRBD1 agrees at 7 bases. In germline, CDR1 is SGHLS, CDR2 HYDKME. V shed 1 base, J shed 3 bases, and the junction held 5 bases outside the gene matches. The CDR3 totals 15 residues. CDR3 protein: CASSLNRGGYAEQFF. The covered CDR3 bases are TGTGCCAGCTCTCTTAACAGGGGAGGCTATGCTGAGCAGTTC.

Concerning this clone itself: The gene names here belong to mouse. The missing CDR3 end, 1 residue past where the read stops, is filled in from the germline J gene. V is TRBV29 and J is TRBJ2-3; the D gene is possibly TRBD2 (6 bases). Germline V gene sequence: CDR1 MSHET, CDR2 SYDVDS. The V end was cut by 4 bases, the J end by 1 base, with 6 bases between. The length of the CDR3 is 13 residues. The CDR3 DNA, read in part, is TGTGCTAGCAGTTACTGGGGTGCAGAAACGCTGTAT. This encodes CASSYWGAETLY. The full CDR3 sequence reads CASSYWGAETLYF. The variable domain in full, with the rest retrieved from reference TRBV29 and TRBJ2-3, is DMKVTQMPRYLIKRMGENVLLECGQDMSHETMYWYRQDPGLGLQLIYISYDVDSNSEGDIPKGYRVSRKKREHFSLILDSAKTNQTSVYFCASSYWGAETLYFGSGTRLTVL.

Relative to its sample, this clone is medium-sized. The genes and germline here are from mouse. The read ends 1 residue early relative to the CDR3; the germline J gene fills the gap. The chain has TRBV24 and TRBJ1-1; 7 bases line up with TRBD1. J lost 0 bases, V lost 6 bases, and 4 bases had no gene match. The germline gives CDR1 KGHTA, CDR2 FRNEEI. The CDR3 is 14 amino acids. Partial CDR3 DNA: TGTGCCAGCAGGGGACAGAATGCAAACACAGAAGTCTTC. Protein product: CASRGQNANTEVF. The entire CDR3 is CASRGQNANTEVFF.

Details on this clone: Each gene name is a mouse one. The read finishes 1 residue shy of the CDR3 end, and the germline J gene is used to complete it. The J gene is TRBJ2-1, the V gene TRBV26; D possibly uses TRBD1 or TRBD2 (5 bases each). The CDR3 has 12 amino acids. Germline V gene sequence: CDR1 KGHPV, CDR2 FQNQEV (reference sequence). V was trimmed by 5 bases and J by 6 bases, leaving 8 bases between them. CDR3 sequence reads: CASSAGTAEQFF. The part of the CDR3 DNA that was read is TGTGCCAGCAGTGCAGGGACTGCTGAGCAGTTC.

Comment on this clone: The listed genes are named as in mouse. Coverage ceases 1 residue before the CDR3 finishes, and the germline J gene fills in the end. V gene TRBV26 combines with J gene TRBJ1-4, with D unclear. The CDR3 covers 14 residues. V gave up 2 bases and J gave up 0 bases, with 4 bases separating them. Germline V gene sequence: CDR1 KGHPV, CDR2 FQNQEV (reference sequence). Here the CDR3 reads CASSLGVSNERLFF. The sequenced CDR3 bases are TGTGCCAGCAGTCTGGGGGTTTCCAACGAAAGATTATTT.

With respect to this clone: The genes are named according to mouse. The CDR3 end falls 1 residue outside the read, so it is completed with the germline J gene. The chain couples TRBV13-3 to TRBJ1-3, with D possibly being TRBD1 (5 bases). V was pared by 0 bases and J by 4 bases, with 8 bases between. CDR1 is NNHDY, CDR2 SYVADS, per germline. CDR3 size: 14 residues. Incomplete CDR3 DNA: TGTGCCAGCAGTGATGAAGGGGTCGGAAATACGCTCTAT. It translates to CASSDEGVGNTLY. The complete CDR3 sequence is CASSDEGVGNTLYF.

About this clone: Mouse gene names apply. The CDR3 is cut off 1 residue early in the read; its end comes from the germline J gene. The V and J genes are TRBV13-2 and TRBJ2-3, with TRBD1 identical over 7 bases. Losses at the gene ends were 0 bases for V and 2 bases for J; bases not matched to a gene: 3. This CDR3 contains 15 residues. Germline V CDR1 and CDR2: NNHNN, SYGAGS (reference sequence). CDR3 protein: CASGDGGTVAETLYF. CDR3 DNA, as far as it was read: TGTGCCAGCGGTGATGGCGGGACAGTTGCAGAAACGCTGTAT.

By share, this clone counts as medium-sized. Mouse gene names apply. Sequencing ends 1 residue short of the CDR3 end; the germline J gene provides the rest. The chain couples TRBV26 to TRBJ1-1; D gene uncertain. The ends were cut back, 2 bases at V and 2 bases at J, with 6 bases in the middle. The germline CDR1 and CDR2 sequences are KGHPV and FQNQEV (reference sequence). This CDR3 contains 13 residues. The DNA read from the CDR3 is TGTGCCAGCAGTCTGGCATCCAACACAGAAGTCTTC. Amino acids: CASSLASNTEVF. The whole CDR3 sequence reads CASSLASNTEVFF.

The sample holds a few counts of this clone. Gene labels here are mouse ones. The read is 1 residue too short to cover the CDR3 end, so that end is filled in from the germline J gene. The chain is built from TRBV3 and TRBJ1-3; 9 bases match TRBD1. V gave up 2 bases and J gave up 1 base; unmatched junction bases: 0. The CDR3 extends over 15 amino acids. Germline values: CDR1 SNHLY, CDR2 FYNGKV (reference sequence). The CDR3 is CASSLTGGSGNTLYF. The covered CDR3 bases are TGTGCCAGCAGCTTAACAGGGGGCTCTGGAAATACGCTCTAT.

By sample share, this clone is medium-sized. Genes and germline are mouse. The sequence runs out 1 residue before the end of the CDR3; the remainder is reconstructed from the germline J gene. The V call is TRBV31, the J call TRBJ2-5; D gene unclear. This CDR3 is built from 11 residues. Germline CDR1 is GKSSPN and CDR2 is SITVG. Trimming removed 3 bases from V and 2 bases from J, with 3 bases in between. The part of the CDR3 DNA that was read is TGTGCCTGGAGCCTCCAAGACACCCAGTAC. Amino acids: CAWSLQDTQY. The entire CDR3 protein reads CAWSLQDTQYF.

A note on this clone: Mouse gene names and germline throughout. The read terminates 1 residue before the CDR3 end, so the remaining end is supplied by the germline J gene. The gene calls are TRBV15 and TRBJ1-1; D is uncertain. This CDR3 contains 13 residues. Trimming removed 0 bases from V and 2 bases from J, with 4 bases in between. The germline CDR1 and CDR2 sequences are SGHND and FRSKSL. The covered CDR3 bases are TGTGCCAGCAGTTTAGCCCTTAACACAGAAGTCTTC. Protein: CASSLALNTEVF. From start to end, the CDR3 is CASSLALNTEVFF.

In the case of this clone: Here the gene names and germline are mouse. Partial CDR3 DNA: TGTGCAAGCAGCTTATCCGGGACTGGGGGTTATGAACAGTAC. Residues: CASSLSGTGGYEQY. The whole CDR3 protein is CASSLSGTGGYEQYF. The chain combines TRBV16 with TRBJ2-7; 11 bases agree with TRBD2. The CDR3 is cut off 1 residue early in the read; its end comes from the germline J gene. V shed 2 bases, J shed 4 bases, and the junction held 4 bases outside the gene matches. The germline V gene has CDR1 SGHSA and CDR2 FRNQAP. CDR3 length: 15 amino acids.

This clone is labeled medium-sized. Gene names denote mouse genes. The read ends 1 residue early relative to the CDR3; the germline J gene fills the gap. V usage is TRBV24 and J usage is TRBJ1-2; D gene unclear. CDR3 length: 16 amino acids. Germline V gene lookup returns CDR1 KGHTA and CDR2 FRNEEI. V shed 3 bases and J shed 0 bases, with 14 bases lying between them. The CDR3 sequence is CASSLSWTSANSDYTF. CDR3 DNA, as far as it was read: TGTGCCAGCAGTCTATCCTGGACCTCTGCAAACTCCGACTACACC.

On this clone: Gene names denote mouse genes. The read ends 1 residue shy of where the CDR3 ends; the end is completed using the germline J gene. The rearrangement joins TRBV5 to TRBJ2-5; D is undetermined. The CDR3 extends over 14 amino acids. Trimming shortened V by 0 bases and J by 4 bases, and 8 bases separated the two germline ends. Germline CDR1 is LGHNA and CDR2 is YNLKQL (reference sequence). The covered CDR3 bases are TGTGCCAGCAGCCAAGATGGCAGAAAAGACACCCAGTAC. Its protein product is CASSQDGRKDTQY. From start to end, the CDR3 is CASSQDGRKDTQYF.

Comment on this clone: Germline and genes: mouse. The read ends 1 residue before the CDR3 terminus; that terminus is restored from the germline J gene. V and J are TRBV13-1 and TRBJ1-3; maybe TRBD1 (5 bases). This CDR3 has 13 amino acids. The ends were cut back, 6 bases at V and 1 base at J, with 8 bases in the middle. Germline V gene data show CDR1 as NSHNY and CDR2 as SYGAGN. The sequenced CDR3 bases are TGTGCCAGCAACAGGACATCTGGAAATACGCTCTAT. Translated: CASNRTSGNTLY. The whole CDR3 protein is CASNRTSGNTLYF.

A word on this clone: Any gene name here is a mouse gene name. The DNA ends 1 residue before the CDR3 does, and the rest of the CDR3 is filled in from the germline J gene. This same CDR3 is encoded by further DNA sequences in the sample. The chain carries TRBV26 and TRBJ1-4; no definite D call. The CDR3 spans 13 residues. Germline V gene data show CDR1 as KGHPV and CDR2 as FQNQEV (reference sequence). Trimming stripped 4 bases from V and 3 bases from J, with 6 bases between. CDR3 amino acids: CASSPQTNERLFF. The part of the CDR3 DNA that was read is TGTGCCAGCAGTCCTCAAACCAACGAAAGATTATTT.

Comments on this clone: Mouse gene names and germline throughout. The read is 1 residue too short to cover the CDR3 end, so that end is filled in from the germline J gene. The chain links TRBV5 to TRBJ1-1; TRBD1 is a possible D gene (5 bases). Germline V gene lookup returns CDR1 LGHNA and CDR2 YNLKQL (reference sequence). This CDR3 comprises 15 residues. The V end was cut by 1 base, the J end by 0 bases, with 9 bases between. CDR3 loop: CASSQGTIANTEVFF. The sequenced part of the CDR3 DNA is TGTGCCAGCAGCCAAGGGACAATTGCAAACACAGAAGTCTTC.

There are a few counts of this clone. Any gene name here is a mouse gene name. The read ends 1 residue early relative to the CDR3; the germline J gene fills the gap. V gene TRBV26 combines with J gene TRBJ2-2; 9 positions match TRBD1. The CDR3 spans 14 residues. Germline V gives CDR1 KGHPV, CDR2 FQNQEV (reference sequence). J gave up 6 bases and V 4 bases, and 3 bases lay outside the gene matches. CDR3 DNA, as far as it was read: TGTGCCAGCAGTCCGGGGACAGGGCCCGGGCAGCTCTAC. Translated: CASSPGTGPGQLY. The complete CDR3 protein is CASSPGTGPGQLYF.

Only a few counts were recorded for this clone. Mouse germline and gene names are used. The read terminates 1 residue ahead of where the CDR3 ends, so the germline J gene completes it. The chain uses TRBV1 and TRBJ1-4, with 7 bases fitting TRBD1. With 4 bases clipped from V and 0 bases from J, the junction kept 2 bases outside the gene matches. The CDR3 length is 15 residues. Germline V gene data show CDR1 as NSQYPW and CDR2 as LRSPGD (reference sequence). This chain's CDR3 is CTCSGGQLSNERLFF. The part of the CDR3 DNA that was read is TGCACCTGCAGTGGGGGACAGCTTTCCAACGAAAGATTATTT.

This clone turned up a few times. Mouse gene names and germline throughout. The missing CDR3 end, 1 residue past where the read stops, is filled in from the germline J gene. The chain uses TRBV1 and TRBJ2-1; D perhaps matches TRBD1 (5 bases). This CDR3 is built from 15 residues. V was cut by 3 bases and J by 0 bases, with 9 bases left in between. The V gene's germline CDR1 is NSQYPW and CDR2 LRSPGD (reference sequence). CDR3 sequence: CTCSAPTVNYAEQFF. The sequenced CDR3 bases are TGCACCTGCAGTGCCCCGACAGTTAACTATGCTGAGCAGTTC.